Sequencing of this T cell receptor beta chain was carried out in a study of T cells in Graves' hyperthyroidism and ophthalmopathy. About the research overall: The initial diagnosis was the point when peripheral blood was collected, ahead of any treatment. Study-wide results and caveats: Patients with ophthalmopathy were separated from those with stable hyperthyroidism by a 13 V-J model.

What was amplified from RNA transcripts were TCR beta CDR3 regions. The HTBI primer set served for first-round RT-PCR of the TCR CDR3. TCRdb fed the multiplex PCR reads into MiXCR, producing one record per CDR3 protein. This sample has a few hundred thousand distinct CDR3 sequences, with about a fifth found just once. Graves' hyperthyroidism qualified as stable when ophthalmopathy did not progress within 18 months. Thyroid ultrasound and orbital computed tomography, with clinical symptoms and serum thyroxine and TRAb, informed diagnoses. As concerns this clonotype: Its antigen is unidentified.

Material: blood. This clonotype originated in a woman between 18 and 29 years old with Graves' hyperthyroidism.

CDR3 residues: CASSLGGTGSYQPQHF. The CDR3 DNA reads as TGTGCCAGCAGCTTAGGCGGGACAGGGTCTTATCAGCCCCAGCATTTT. This chain joins TRBV11-2 and TRBJ1-5; TRBD1 matches 9 bases. Trimming took 1 base from V and 5 from J; bases not matched to a gene: 6. Germline-derived CDR1 and CDR2 are SGHAT and FQNNGV. The CDR3 covers 16 residues.